Listed below are T cell receptor beta chains from one sample, sequenced in a study of cytomegalovirus exposure and HLA in healthy donors. The data were produced by immunoSEQ multiplex PCR, yet TCRdb's version contains in-frame clones alone and is incomplete. The top ten hold less than 2.5% of the sample, which has 75,000 to 85,000 clones, approximately 90% seen once. The specimen sequenced was PBMCs. Every receptor here comes from a man under 40 in good health and CMV-seronegative. The CDR3 runs from the conserved cysteine through the conserved F or W. The D gene is left open where the match is weak. A clone size is listed for some rows: how often the clone was seen (once, few, many), or a class if it is expanded.

>.|TRBJ2-5|TRBV12-5|TRBD2
CASTSGGAVETQYF
TGTGCTAGTACTAGCGGGGGGGCCGTTGAGACCCAGTACTTC
>few|TRBJ1-2|TRBV28|.
CASSLGSVYGYTF
TGTGCCAGCAGTTTAGGCTCTGTCTATGGCTACACCTTC
>.|TRBJ1-1|TRBV6-6|.
CASTPPGRVGTEAFF
TGTGCCAGCACTCCCCCTGGCAGGGTGGGTACTGAAGCTTTCTTT
>.|TRBJ1-2|TRBV9|TRBD1
CASSVRDRGRTNYGYTF
TGTGCCAGCAGCGTCCGGGACAGGGGAAGGACTAACTATGGCTACACCTTC
>.|TRBJ2-2|TRBV7-2|.
CASSLLPGTGELFF
TGTGCCAGCAGCTTATTACCAGGCACCGGGGAGCTGTTTTTT
>.|TRBJ1-5|TRBV11-2|.
CASSLDRGGQPQHF
TGTGCCAGCAGCTTAGATCGGGGGGGTCAGCCCCAGCATTTT
>.|TRBJ2-7|TRBV28|TRBD2
CASLGRAYEQYF
TGTGCCAGCTTGGGGAGGGCCTACGAGCAGTACTTC
>.|TRBJ2-1|TRBV2|TRBD2
CASIAGGAYYNEQFF
TGTGCCAGTATAGCGGGGGGTGCCTATTACAATGAGCAGTTCTTC
>.|TRBJ1-2|TRBV7-2|TRBD1
CASSHGTGGEGYGYTF
TGTGCCAGCAGCCACGGGACAGGGGGCGAAGGTTATGGCTACACCTTC
>.|TRBJ1-4|TRBV9|.
CASSGSRGRGGEKLFF
TGTGCCAGCAGCGGAAGCAGGGGCCGGGGGGGTGAAAAACTGTTTTTT
>few|TRBJ2-7|TRBV6-5|.
CASSSTSIRDSYEQYF
TGTGCCAGCAGTTCCACCTCCATACGGGACTCCTACGAGCAGTACTTC
>.|TRBJ2-5|TRBV6-6|.
CASSYSSQETQYF
TGTGCCAGCAGTTACTCGTCACAAGAGACCCAGTACTTC
>.|TRBJ1-1|TRBV6-5|.
CASSYSNRGSTEAFF
TGTGCCAGCAGTTACTCGAACAGAGGGAGCACTGAAGCTTTCTTT
>.|TRBJ1-1|TRBV4-2|TRBD1
CASSQADRGGTEAFF
TGTGCCAGCAGCCAAGCGGACAGGGGTGGGACTGAAGCTTTCTTT
>.|TRBJ1-2|TRBV27|.
CASGGGPGTYGYTF
TGTGCCAGCGGAGGTGGGCCAGGTACTTATGGCTACACCTTC
>.|TRBJ2-1|TRBV6-1|TRBD1
CASSDLAGTGNNEQFF
TGTGCCAGCAGTGATCTAGCCGGGACAGGGAACAATGAGCAGTTCTTC
>.|TRBJ2-3|TRBV19|TRBD2
CASSLRTSGTDTQYF
TGTGCCAGTAGTCTTAGGACTAGCGGCACAGATACGCAGTATTTT
>.|TRBJ1-2|TRBV2|.
CASRGGYYGYTF
TGTGCCAGCCGCGGGGGGTACTATGGCTACACCTTC
>.|TRBJ1-5|TRBV19|TRBD1
CASSTWDRYSNQPQHF
TGTGCCAGTAGTACCTGGGACAGATATAGCAATCAGCCCCAGCATTTT
>once|TRBJ1-4|TRBV5-4|TRBD1
CASSTLGQATNEKLFF
TGTGCCAGCAGCACCCTCGGACAGGCAACTAATGAAAAACTGTTTTTT
>.|TRBJ1-5|TRBV28|TRBD1
CASSSGGYSNQPQHF
TGTGCCAGCAGTTCAGGGGGCTATAGCAATCAGCCCCAGCATTTT
>.|TRBJ2-3|TRBV14|TRBD1
CASSQRWDRSADTQYF
TGTGCCAGCAGCCAACGGTGGGACAGGTCTGCAGATACGCAGTATTTT
>.|TRBJ2-3|TRBV13|.
CASSIRGTGGTDTQYF
TGTGCCAGCAGCATACGGGGGACGGGCGGCACAGATACGCAGTATTTT
>.|TRBJ1-5|TRBV7-9|.
CASSPQDSNQPQHF
TGTGCCAGCAGCCCACAGGATAGCAATCAGCCCCAGCATTTT
>.|TRBJ1-5|TRBV2|.
CASTKVTGGDQHF
TGTGCCAGCACGAAAGTCACGGGGGGCGACCAGCATTTT
>.|TRBJ2-3|TRBV19|.
CASSPGGVTDTQYF
TGTGCCAGTAGTCCGGGCGGGGTCACAGATACGCAGTATTTT
>.|TRBJ2-7|TRBV2|TRBD2
CASRTTSGRNEQYF
TGTGCCAGCAGAACGACTAGCGGGAGGAACGAGCAGTACTTC
>.|TRBJ1-6|TRBV5-1|TRBD1
CASSNRQGSSYNSPLHF
TGCGCCAGCAGCAACCGACAGGGCAGCTCCTATAATTCACCCCTCCACTTT
>.|TRBJ1-6|TRBV5-6|.
CASSRIDGNNSPLHF
TGTGCCAGCAGCCGAATCGACGGGAATAATTCACCCCTCCACTTT
>.|TRBJ2-1|TRBV7-9|.
CASSLVRVLDEQFF
TGTGCCAGCAGCTTAGTGCGGGTTTTAGATGAGCAGTTCTTC
>.|TRBJ1-6|TRBV15|TRBD1
CATSRDGQGVSPLHF
TGTGCCACCAGCAGAGATGGACAGGGCGTTTCACCCCTCCACTTT
>.|TRBJ2-3|TRBV6-4|TRBD2
CASPGTSGGSGDTQYF
TGTGCCAGTCCAGGTACTAGCGGGGGGTCGGGAGATACGCAGTATTTT
>.|TRBJ2-3|TRBV12-2|.
CARRTSGPDTQYF
TGTGCAAGGCGTACTAGCGGGCCAGATACGCAGTATTTT
>few|TRBJ2-6|TRBV4-1|.
CASSRAGPSGANVLTF
TGCGCCAGCAGCCGCGCAGGGCCATCTGGGGCCAACGTCCTGACTTTC
>.|TRBJ2-5|TRBV9|TRBD2
CASSVRGGRADETQYF
TGTGCCAGCAGCGTACGGGGTGGGAGGGCCGACGAGACCCAGTACTTC
>.|TRBJ1-2|TRBV6-6|TRBD1
CAGTKQGADVGYTF
TGTGCCGGAACAAAACAGGGGGCGGATGTTGGCTACACCTTC
>.|TRBJ1-5|TRBV30|TRBD1
CAPRTGDQPQHF
TGTGCACCCCGGACAGGAGATCAGCCCCAGCATTTT
>.|TRBJ2-2|TRBV7-6|TRBD2
CASSLAGGTGELFF
TGTGCCAGCAGCTTGGCCGGGGGGACCGGGGAGCTGTTTTTT
>.|TRBJ1-5|TRBV5-8|TRBD1
CASSLYRGRQPQHF
TGTGCCAGCAGCTTGTACAGGGGGCGTCAGCCCCAGCATTTT
>.|TRBJ1-1|TRBV29-1|.
CSVSRENTEAFF
TGCAGCGTTAGCAGGGAGAACACTGAAGCTTTCTTT
>.|TRBJ2-7|TRBV5-1|.
CASSLDPLLSRGPYEQYF
TGCGCCAGCAGCTTGGACCCCCTATTGTCGCGTGGGCCGTACGAGCAGTACTTC
>.|TRBJ1-1|TRBV5-1|TRBD1
CAARTGLNTEAFF
TGCGCCGCACGGACAGGGCTGAACACTGAAGCTTTCTTT
>.|TRBJ2-1|TRBV18|TRBD2
CASSPPRTSGNNEQFF
TGTGCCAGCTCACCACCGAGGACTAGCGGGAATAATGAGCAGTTCTTC
>.|TRBJ2-1|TRBV4-1|TRBD2
CASSRDYSSYNEQFF
TGCGCCAGCAGCCGGGACTATAGCTCCTACAATGAGCAGTTCTTC
>.|TRBJ1-1|TRBV11-2|.
CASIPSTVVNTEAFF
TGTGCCAGCATCCCCTCGACAGTGGTAAACACTGAAGCTTTCTTT